This TCR beta chain was sequenced in a study of shared clonotypes between healthy human individuals. Study at large: Each donor's CD4 naive and CD4 memory cells filled three plates apiece, CD8 naive two, and CD8 memory one. Study outcomes and limitations: Clonotypes shared by all four donors outscored non-shared clonotypes in generation probability.

Methods used by the authors: For the immunoSEQ data, sequences were junction-only without quality scores, so filtering differed. Clones were read by immunoSEQ multiplex PCR, and TCRdb kept only the in-frame ones, dropping some. D and trimming were read from the DNA, whereas the V and J calls and clone size are those reported in that table. In the table there are under 2,500,000 clones, approximately 96% of which are singletons. Germline-derived CDR1 and CDR2 are SGHTA and FQGNSA. V dropped 6 bases and J dropped 6; count of bases not matched to a gene: 9. The CDR3 runs to 16 residues. In the case of this clone: Antigen: not known.

V gene TRBV7-2 combines with J gene TRBJ2-2, with 11 nucleotides matching TRBD2. Sequencing was carried out using naive CD4+ T cells sorted from blood. As for subset: CD45RA+ positively selected. This clonotype originated in a man aged 18 to 29 in good health. In DNA form, the CDR3 reads TGTGCCAGCAGATCCACTAGCGGGAGCGGTCCCGGGGAGCTGTTTTTT. It yields the protein CASRSTSGSGPGELFF.